This TCR beta chain appears in the sequencing data of a study of T cell responses to AZD1222 COVID-19 vaccine. Overall study findings and caveats: Among those given AZD1222, only six or seven were seropositive at baseline. None of the repertoires were sampled until the peak T cell response had passed.

Whether given at about 4 or about 12 weeks, second doses were pooled. Sequencing was performed with immunoSEQ multiplex PCR; in TCRdb, only in-frame clones are kept and a portion is missing. The sample lists tens of thousands of clones; around 89% were seen once. A remark on this clone: Its cognate antigen is unknown.

The CDR3 sequence is 13 residues long. J gave up 8 bases and V 3 bases, and 6 bases lay outside the gene matches. Germline V lookup: CDR1 SGHNT, CDR2 YYREEE (reference sequence). The clonotype comes from an adult who received the AZD1222 COVID-19 vaccine. The material was peripheral blood, obtained 28 days after the second AZD1222 dose. The chain is built from TRBV5-4 and TRBJ1-1, with 8 bases lining up with TRBD1. The CDR3 reads CASSWDQGAEAFF. CDR3 nucleotide sequence: TGTGCCAGCAGCTGGGACCAGGGGGCCGAAGCTTTCTTT.